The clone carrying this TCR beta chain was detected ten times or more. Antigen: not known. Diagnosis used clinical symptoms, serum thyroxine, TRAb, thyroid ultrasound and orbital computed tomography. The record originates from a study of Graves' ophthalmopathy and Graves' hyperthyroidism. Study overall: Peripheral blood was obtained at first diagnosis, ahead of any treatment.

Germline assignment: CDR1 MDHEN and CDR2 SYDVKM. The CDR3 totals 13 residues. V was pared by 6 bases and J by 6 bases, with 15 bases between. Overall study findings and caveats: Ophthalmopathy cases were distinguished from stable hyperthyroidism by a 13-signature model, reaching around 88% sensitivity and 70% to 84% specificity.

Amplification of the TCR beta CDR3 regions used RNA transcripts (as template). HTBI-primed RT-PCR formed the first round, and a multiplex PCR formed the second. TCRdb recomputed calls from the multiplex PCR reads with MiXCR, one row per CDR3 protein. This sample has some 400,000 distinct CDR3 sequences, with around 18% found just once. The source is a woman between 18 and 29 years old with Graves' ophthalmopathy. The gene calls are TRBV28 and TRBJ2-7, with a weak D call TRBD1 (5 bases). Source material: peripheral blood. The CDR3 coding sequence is TGTGCCAGCAGCCTCAGCTTTCAGGGCGAGCAGTACTTC. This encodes CASSLSFQGEQYF.